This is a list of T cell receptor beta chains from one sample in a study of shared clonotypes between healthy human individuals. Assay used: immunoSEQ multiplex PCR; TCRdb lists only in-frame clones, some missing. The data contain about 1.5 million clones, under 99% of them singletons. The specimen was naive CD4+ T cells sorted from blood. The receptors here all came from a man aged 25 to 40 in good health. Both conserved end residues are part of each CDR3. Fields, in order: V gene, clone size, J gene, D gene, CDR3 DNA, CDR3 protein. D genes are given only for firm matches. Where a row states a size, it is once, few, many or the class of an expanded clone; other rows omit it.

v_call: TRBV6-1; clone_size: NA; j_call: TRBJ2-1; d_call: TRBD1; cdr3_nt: TGTGCCAGCAAAGGGACAGGCTCCTACAATGAGCAGTTCTTC; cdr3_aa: CASKGTGSYNEQFF
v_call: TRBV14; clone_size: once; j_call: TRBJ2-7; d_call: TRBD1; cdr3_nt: TGTGCCAGCAGCCCTGGGACAGGGATCGGCGAGCAGTACTTC; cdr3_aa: CASSPGTGIGEQYF
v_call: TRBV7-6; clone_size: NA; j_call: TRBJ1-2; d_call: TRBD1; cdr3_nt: TGTGCCAGCAGCTTATTGACAGGGGCGAATAGAGGCTACACCTTC; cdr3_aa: CASSLLTGANRGYTF
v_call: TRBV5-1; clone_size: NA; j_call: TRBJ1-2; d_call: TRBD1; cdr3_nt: TGCGCCAGCAGCTTGGGGACAGGTTTAGGCTACACCTTC; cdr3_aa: CASSLGTGLGYTF
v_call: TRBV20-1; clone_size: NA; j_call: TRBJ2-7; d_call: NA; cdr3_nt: TGCAGTGCGGGGGAAATCTACGAGCAGTACTTC; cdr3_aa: CSAGEIYEQYF
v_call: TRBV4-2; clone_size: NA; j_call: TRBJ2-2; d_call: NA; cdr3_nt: TGTGCCAGCAGCCAAGCTGGGAGATTAACCGGGGAGCTGTTTTTT; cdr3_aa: CASSQAGRLTGELFF
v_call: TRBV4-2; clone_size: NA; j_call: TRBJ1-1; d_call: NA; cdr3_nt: TGTGCCAGCAGCCTCCGAGAGTCTCGGATGAACACTGAAGCTTTCTTT; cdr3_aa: CASSLRESRMNTEAFF
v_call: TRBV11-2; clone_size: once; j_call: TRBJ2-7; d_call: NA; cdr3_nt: TGTGCCACTACAACCGACAGATCTGAGTCCCACGAGCAGTACTTC; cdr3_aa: CATTTDRSESHEQYF
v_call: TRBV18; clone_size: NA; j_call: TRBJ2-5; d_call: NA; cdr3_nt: TGTGCCAGCTCACCAGCCGGGAACCAAGAGACCCAGTACTTC; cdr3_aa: CASSPAGNQETQYF
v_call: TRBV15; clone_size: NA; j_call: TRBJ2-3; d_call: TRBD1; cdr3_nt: TGTGCCACCAGCGGGACAGTTCTCACAGATACGCAGTATTTT; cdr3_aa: CATSGTVLTDTQYF
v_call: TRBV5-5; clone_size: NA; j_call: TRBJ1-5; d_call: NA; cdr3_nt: TGTGCCAGCAGTTGGATAAGGGACACCAGCAATCAGCCCCAGCATTTT; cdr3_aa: CASSWIRDTSNQPQHF